Listed here are 2 T cell receptor beta chains from one sample, sequenced in a study of technical replicates of blood from a few donors. Clones were read by immunoSEQ multiplex PCR, and TCRdb kept only the in-frame ones, dropping some. Seen here are about 73,000 clones, 85% to 95% observed once, and the top ten hold roughly 4.5%. Input material: PBMCs. The receptors come from a human donor in good health. Some clones in this sample may be carry-over from other donors' samples.

The V gene is TRBV7-2, the J gene TRBJ2-2; weak D call: TRBD1 (5 bases). The CDR3 has 16 amino acids. Trimming left V 1 base short and J 4 bases short, with 13 bases between. Germline V gives CDR1 SGHTA, CDR2 FQGNSA. CDR3 amino acids: CASSLEKGSFTGELFF. The CDR3 DNA is TGTGCCAGCAGCTTAGAGAAGGGGTCATTCACCGGGGAGCTGTTTTTT. Complete variable domain (other parts from reference TRBV7-2 and TRBJ2-2): GAGVSQSPSNKVTEKGKDVELRCDPISGHTALYWYRQSLGQGLEFLIYFQGNSAPDKSGLPSDRFSAERTGGSVSTLTIQRTQQEDSAVYLCASSLEKGSFTGELFFGEGSRLTVL.

This clone was recorded once. The chain combines TRBV9 with TRBJ2-5; tentative D call: TRBD2 (5 bases). This CDR3 spans 14 amino acids. Germline V gene lookup returns CDR1 SGDLS and CDR2 YYNGEE. With 1 base removed from V and 2 bases from J, the gap between germline ends came to 9 bases. CDR3 nucleotides: TGTGCCAGCAGCGTATCGGACTTACAAGAGACCCAGTACTTC. This codes for CASSVSDLQETQYF.